The rows below give T cell receptor beta chains drawn from one sample of a study of T cell repertoires in cytomegalovirus infection. Their cognate antigens are unknown. TCRdb re-analysed the reads in MiXCR, keeping a single row per CDR3 protein. The repertoire has about half a million distinct CDR3 sequences, around a third of them found once; the top ten carry around a sixth. The specimen was cultured PBMCs, collected from culture after CMV antigen stimulation. These receptor sequences come from a human donor in good health (CMV status not recorded). Some clones in this sample may be carry-over from other donors' samples. CDR3s include the opening cysteine and the closing phenylalanine or tryptophan. A D gene is named only where the DNA matches it firmly. Rows may omit the clone size; those that give it use once, few, many or a size class.

>15|TRBJ2-1|.|TRBV12-3/TRBV12-4|TRBD2
TGTGCCAGCAGTTCCCAACTAGCGGGAGACAATGAGCAGTTCTTC
CASSSQLAGDNEQFF
>16|TRBJ2-1|.|TRBV7-2|TRBD2
TGTGCCAGCAGCCCTAGTGGGGGGGAGGGCTTAAATGAGCAGTTCTTC
CASSPSGGEGLNEQFF
>13|TRBJ2-3|.|TRBV30|.
TGTGCCTGGACAAGGTCCCGCACAGATACGCAGTATTTT
CAWTRSRTDTQYF
>14|TRBJ1-1|few|TRBV4-3|TRBD1
TGCGCCAGCAGGAACAGGGGGCAGGACGGTGAAGCTTTCTTT
CASRNRGQDGEAFF
>15|TRBJ2-6|few|TRBV4-1|.
TGCGCCAGCAGCCAAGAGAGCTCTGGGGCCAACGTCCTGACTTTC
CASSQESSGANVLTF
>15|TRBJ2-1|.|TRBV2|TRBD1
TGTGCCAGCAGACCCCGACAGGGGGCTTTCAATGAGCAGTTCTTC
CASRPRQGAFNEQFF
>12|TRBJ1-2|.|TRBV25-1|TRBD1
TGTGCCAGCAGTGAATTGACAGGGGGCTACACCTTC
CASSELTGGYTF
>15|TRBJ2-3|.|TRBV6-4|.
TGTGCCAGCAGCCCTAGGGGGGCCAGTCAGGATACGCAGTATTTT
CASSPRGASQDTQYF
>17|TRBJ2-3|few|TRBV9|TRBD2
TGTGCCAGCAGCGTCCAGCGGGAGGGTGCCCTTACAGATACGCAGTATTTT
CASSVQREGALTDTQYF
>12|TRBJ2-1|.|TRBV6-1|.
TGTGCCAGCAGTTTCGAGGGGGGTGAGCAGTTCTTC
CASSFEGGEQFF
>17|TRBJ2-7|once|TRBV9|TRBD1
TGTGCCAGCAGCACGCACGGACAGGGCCGTAGCTCCTACGAGCAGTACTTC
CASSTHGQGRSSYEQYF
>13|TRBJ1-2|.|TRBV6-2/TRBV6-3|.
TGTGCCAGCAGTCGAGGGCACCCCTATGGCTACACCTTC
CASSRGHPYGYTF
>15|TRBJ1-1|few|TRBV7-2|.
TGTGCCAGCAGCCTAGACCCGATAGGGAACACTGAAGCTTTCTTT
CASSLDPIGNTEAFF
>14|TRBJ2-3|few|TRBV7-2|.
TGTGCCAGCAGCCACGGACTCTTCGAAGGCACGCAGTATTTT
CASSHGLFEGTQYF
>17|TRBJ2-1|.|TRBV19|TRBD2
TGTGCCAGTAGTACCCCTCTCCCTAGCGGGAGGGACAATGAGCAGTTCTTC
CASSTPLPSGRDNEQFF
>16|TRBJ2-1|few|TRBV6-6|.
TGTGCCAGCAGGACGATCAGGGTTAGCTCCTACAATGAGCAGTTCTTC
CASRTIRVSSYNEQFF
>15|TRBJ2-3|few|TRBV10-3|TRBD1
TGTGCCATCAGTGAGACGGGACAGTACACAGATACGCAGTATTTT
CAISETGQYTDTQYF
>15|TRBJ2-7|.|TRBV5-1|TRBD1
TGCGCCAGCAGCTTGGGGGACAGATACTCCTACGAGCAGTACTTC
CASSLGDRYSYEQYF
>15|TRBJ1-6|many|TRBV7-2|.
TGTGCCAGCAGCGCTCGGTGGGCGCGGAATTCACCCCTCCACTTT
CASSARWARNSPLHF
>11|TRBJ1-2|once|TRBV12-3/TRBV12-4|.
TGTGCCAGCAAGTTTGAAGGTGGCTACACCTTC
CASKFEGGYTF
>15|TRBJ2-2|few|TRBV7-2|.
TGTGCCAGCAGCCAGGGCAGGGGTAGCACCGGGGAGCTGTTTTTT
CASSQGRGSTGELFF
>15|TRBJ1-1|many|TRBV7-8|TRBD1
TGTGCCAGCAGCACCGGACAGGGGGTGAACACTGAAGCTTTCTTT
CASSTGQGVNTEAFF
>16|TRBJ2-1|.|TRBV5-6|TRBD2
TGTGCCAGCAGCTTGGCGGGGGGAGGGCCTAACAATGAGCAGTTCTTC
CASSLAGGGPNNEQFF
>15|TRBJ2-5|.|TRBV7-2|.
TGTGCCAGCAGCTTAGGGGGTCTACCCCGGTTGGCCCAGTACTTC
CASSLGGLPRLAQYF
>15|TRBJ2-5|.|TRBV11-2|TRBD2
TGTGCCAGCAGCTTATCGACTAGCGCGTGGGAGACCCAGTACTTC
CASSLSTSAWETQYF
>17|TRBJ2-5|.|TRBV7-9|TRBD2
TGTGCCAGCAGCCCGACACTAGCGGGAGTCCTAGAGGAGACCCAGTACTTC
CASSPTLAGVLEETQYF
>16|TRBJ2-3|.|TRBV4-1|.
TGCGCCAGCAGCCTCCCGACGGGGGCGGACGCAGATACGCAGTATTTT
CASSLPTGADADTQYF
>16|TRBJ1-1|few|TRBV11-2|.
TGTGCCAGCAGCTTAGATTCCGTTAACATGAACACTGAAGCTTTCTTT
CASSLDSVNMNTEAFF
>16|TRBJ2-1|.|TRBV10-3|.
TGTGCCACCAGGGGAGAGGCGGACCCACCCTACAATGAGCAGTTCTTC
CATRGEADPPYNEQFF
>15|TRBJ1-2|few|TRBV12-3/TRBV12-4|.
TGTGCCAGCAGTCTGGGTCTTGCCGTACTGTATGGCTACACCTTC
CASSLGLAVLYGYTF
>17|TRBJ2-5|few|TRBV7-2|TRBD2
TGTGCCAGCAGCTTAGTCCTAGCGGGAGGAATGCAAGAGACCCAGTACTTC
CASSLVLAGGMQETQYF
>14|TRBJ1-5|once|TRBV4-1|.
TGCGCCAGCAGCCAAGTTCTTTATAATCAGCCCCAGCATTTT
CASSQVLYNQPQHF
>13|TRBJ1-2|.|TRBV7-9|.
TGTGCCAGCGGACTCCAGAGGGTCTATGGCTACACCTTC
CASGLQRVYGYTF
>13|TRBJ1-2|.|TRBV6-5|.
TGTGCCAGCAGTTACGGGGCTAGCTATGGCTACACCTTC
CASSYGASYGYTF
>15|TRBJ1-3|many|TRBV7-2|.
TGTGCCAGCAGCTTAGGTGGCAGGAGCGGAAACACCATATATTTT
CASSLGGRSGNTIYF
>14|TRBJ2-7|.|TRBV28|.
TGTGCCAGCAGTTCCACCGAAACGAGGTACGAGCAGTACTTC
CASSSTETRYEQYF
>12|TRBJ2-5|.|TRBV4-3|TRBD2
TGCGCCAGCAGCCAAGACCGGGGGGCCCAGTACTTC
CASSQDRGAQYF